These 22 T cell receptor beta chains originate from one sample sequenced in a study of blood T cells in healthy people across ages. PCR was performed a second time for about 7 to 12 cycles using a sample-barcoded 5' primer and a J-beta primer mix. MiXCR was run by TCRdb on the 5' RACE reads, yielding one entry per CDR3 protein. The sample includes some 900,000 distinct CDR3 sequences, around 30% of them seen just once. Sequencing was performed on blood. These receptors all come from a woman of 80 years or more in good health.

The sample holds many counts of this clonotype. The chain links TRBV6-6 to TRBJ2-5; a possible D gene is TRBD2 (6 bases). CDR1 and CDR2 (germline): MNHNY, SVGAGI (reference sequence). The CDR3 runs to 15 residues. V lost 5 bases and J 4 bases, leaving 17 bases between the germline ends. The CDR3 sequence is CASSNPMGGRETQYF. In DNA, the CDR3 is TGTGCCAGCAGTAACCCTATGGGGGGTAGAGAGACCCAGTACTTC.

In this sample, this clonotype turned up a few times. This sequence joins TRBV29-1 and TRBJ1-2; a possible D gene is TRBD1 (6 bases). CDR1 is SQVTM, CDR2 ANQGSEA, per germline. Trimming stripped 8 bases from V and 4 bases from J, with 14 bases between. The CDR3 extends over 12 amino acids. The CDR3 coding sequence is TGCAGCATGACATGGGGGGCCTATGGCTACACCTTC. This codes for CSMTWGAYGYTF.

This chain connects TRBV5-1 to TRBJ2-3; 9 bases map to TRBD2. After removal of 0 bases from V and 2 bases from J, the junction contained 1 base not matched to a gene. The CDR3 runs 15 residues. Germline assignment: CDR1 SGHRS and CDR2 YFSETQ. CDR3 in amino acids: CASSLERGDTDTQYF. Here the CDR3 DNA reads TGCGCCAGCAGCTTGGAGCGGGGGGACACAGATACGCAGTATTTT.

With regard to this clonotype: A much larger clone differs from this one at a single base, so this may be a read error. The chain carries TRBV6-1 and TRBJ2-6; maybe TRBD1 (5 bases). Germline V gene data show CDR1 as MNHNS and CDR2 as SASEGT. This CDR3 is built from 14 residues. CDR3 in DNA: TGTGCCAGCAGTGAAGGAGCTGGGGCCAACGTCCCGACTTTC. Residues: CASSEGAGANVPTF.

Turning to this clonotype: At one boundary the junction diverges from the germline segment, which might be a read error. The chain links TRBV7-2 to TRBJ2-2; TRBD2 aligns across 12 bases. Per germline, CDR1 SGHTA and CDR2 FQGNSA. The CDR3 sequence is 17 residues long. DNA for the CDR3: TGTGCCAGCAGCAGGACTAGCGGGGTCATAAACACCGGGGTGCTGTTTTTT. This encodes CASSRTSGVINTGVLFF.

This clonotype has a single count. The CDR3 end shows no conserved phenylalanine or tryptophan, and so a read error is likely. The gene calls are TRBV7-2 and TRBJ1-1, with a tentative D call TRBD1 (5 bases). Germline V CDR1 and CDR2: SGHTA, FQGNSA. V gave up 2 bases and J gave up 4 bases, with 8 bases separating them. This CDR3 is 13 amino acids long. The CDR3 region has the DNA TGTGCCAGCAGCTTACGCAGGGCCACTGAAGCTTTCCTT. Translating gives CASSLRRATEAFL.

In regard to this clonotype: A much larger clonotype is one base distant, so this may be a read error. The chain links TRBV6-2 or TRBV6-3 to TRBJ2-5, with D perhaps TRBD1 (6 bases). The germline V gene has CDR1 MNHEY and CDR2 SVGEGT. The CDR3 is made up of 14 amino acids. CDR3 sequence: CASSYPGTLKTRYF. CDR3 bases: TGTGCCAGCAGTTACCCAGGGACATTAAAGACCCGGTACTTC.

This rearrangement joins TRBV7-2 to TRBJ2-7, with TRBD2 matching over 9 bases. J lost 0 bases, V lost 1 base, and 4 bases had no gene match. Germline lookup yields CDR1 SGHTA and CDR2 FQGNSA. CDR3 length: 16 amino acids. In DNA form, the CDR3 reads TGTGCCAGCAGCTTAGGCAGCGGGGGGCTCTCCTACGAGCAGTACTTC. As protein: CASSLGSGGLSYEQYF.

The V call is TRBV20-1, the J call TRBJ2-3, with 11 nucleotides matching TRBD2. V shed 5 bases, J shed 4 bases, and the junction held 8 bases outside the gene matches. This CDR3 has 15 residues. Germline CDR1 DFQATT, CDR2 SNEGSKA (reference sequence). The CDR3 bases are TGCAGTGCTGGCCAGACTAGCGGGGCGGCAGATACGCAGTATTTT. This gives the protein CSAGQTSGAADTQYF.

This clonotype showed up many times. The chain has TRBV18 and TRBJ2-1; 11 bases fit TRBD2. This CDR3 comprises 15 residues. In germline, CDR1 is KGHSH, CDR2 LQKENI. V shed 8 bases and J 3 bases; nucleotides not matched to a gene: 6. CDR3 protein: CASQAGTSGYNEQFF. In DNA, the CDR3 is TGTGCCAGCCAAGCAGGGACTAGCGGCTACAATGAGCAGTTCTTC.

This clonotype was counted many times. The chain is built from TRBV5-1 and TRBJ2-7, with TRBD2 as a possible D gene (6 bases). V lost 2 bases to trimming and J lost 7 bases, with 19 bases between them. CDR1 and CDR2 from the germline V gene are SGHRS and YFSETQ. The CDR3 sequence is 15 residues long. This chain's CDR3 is CASSFLAAKGKEQYF. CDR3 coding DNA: TGCGCCAGCAGCTTTTTAGCGGCCAAGGGGAAGGAGCAGTACTTC.

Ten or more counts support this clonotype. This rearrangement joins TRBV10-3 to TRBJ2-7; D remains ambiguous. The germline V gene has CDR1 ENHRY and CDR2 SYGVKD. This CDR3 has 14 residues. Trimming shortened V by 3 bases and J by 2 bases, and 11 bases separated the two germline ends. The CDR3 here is CAISEQTDPYEQYF. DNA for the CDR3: TGTGCCATCAGTGAACAGACTGACCCCTACGAGCAGTACTTC.

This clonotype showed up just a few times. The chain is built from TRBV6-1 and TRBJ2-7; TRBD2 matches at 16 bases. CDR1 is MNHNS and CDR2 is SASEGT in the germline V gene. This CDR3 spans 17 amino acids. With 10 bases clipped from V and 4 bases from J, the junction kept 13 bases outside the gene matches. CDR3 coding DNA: TGTGCCACAAGACGTGGGACTAGCGGGGGGGCCTCGTACGAGCAGTACTTC. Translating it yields CATRRGTSGGASYEQYF.

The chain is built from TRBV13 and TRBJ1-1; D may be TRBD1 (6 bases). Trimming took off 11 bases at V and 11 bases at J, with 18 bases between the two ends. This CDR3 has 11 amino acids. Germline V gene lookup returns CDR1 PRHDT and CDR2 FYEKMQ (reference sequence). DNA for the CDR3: TGTGCCTGGGGACACGCAGATGTCGCTTTCTTT. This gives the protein CAWGHADVAFF.

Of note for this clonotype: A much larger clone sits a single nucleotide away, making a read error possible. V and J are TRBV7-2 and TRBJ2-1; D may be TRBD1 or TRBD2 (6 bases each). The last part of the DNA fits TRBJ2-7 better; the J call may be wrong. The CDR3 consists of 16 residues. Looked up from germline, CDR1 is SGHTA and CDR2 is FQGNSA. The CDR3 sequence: CASIRIRGHSYNEQYF. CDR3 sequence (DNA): TGTGCCAGCATCCGTATACGGGGGCACTCCTACAATGAGCAGTACTTC.

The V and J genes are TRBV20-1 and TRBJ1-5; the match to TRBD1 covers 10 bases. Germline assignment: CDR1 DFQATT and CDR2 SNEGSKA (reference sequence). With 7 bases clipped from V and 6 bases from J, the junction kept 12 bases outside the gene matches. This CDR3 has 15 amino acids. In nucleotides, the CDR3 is TGCAGTGATCGACCGGGACAGGGGTCCGGTCAGCCCCAGCATTTT. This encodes CSDRPGQGSGQPQHF.

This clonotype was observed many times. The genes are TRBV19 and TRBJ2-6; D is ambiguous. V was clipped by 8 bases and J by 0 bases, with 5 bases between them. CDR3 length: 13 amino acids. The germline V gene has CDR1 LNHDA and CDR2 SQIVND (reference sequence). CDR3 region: CASRVSGANVLTF. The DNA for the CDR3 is TGTGCCAGTCGGGTCTCTGGGGCCAACGTCCTGACTTTC.

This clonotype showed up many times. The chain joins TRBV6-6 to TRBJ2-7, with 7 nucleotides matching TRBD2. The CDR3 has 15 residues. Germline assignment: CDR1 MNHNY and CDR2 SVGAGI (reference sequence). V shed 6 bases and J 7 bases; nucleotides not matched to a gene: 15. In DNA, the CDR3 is TGTGCCAGCAGCGCCGGTGGGGGGGTGAATAGGGAGCAGTACTTC. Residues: CASSAGGGVNREQYF.

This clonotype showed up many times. The CDR3 nucleotides are TGTGCCAGCAGCCAAGCAAATGAGCAGTTCTTC. Translated, it gives CASSQANEQFF. This chain connects TRBV3-1 to TRBJ2-1; D is unclear. The germline V gene has CDR1 LGHDT and CDR2 YNNKEL (reference sequence). The CDR3 extends over 11 amino acids. With 1 base removed from V and 7 bases from J, the gap between germline ends came to 2 bases.

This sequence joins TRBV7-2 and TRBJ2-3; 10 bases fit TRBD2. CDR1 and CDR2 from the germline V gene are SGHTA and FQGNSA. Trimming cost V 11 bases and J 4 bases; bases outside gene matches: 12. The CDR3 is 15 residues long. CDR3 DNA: TGTGCCTGTTCATTTCTAGCGGGAGTACCAGATACGCAGTATTTT. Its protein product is CACSFLAGVPDTQYF.

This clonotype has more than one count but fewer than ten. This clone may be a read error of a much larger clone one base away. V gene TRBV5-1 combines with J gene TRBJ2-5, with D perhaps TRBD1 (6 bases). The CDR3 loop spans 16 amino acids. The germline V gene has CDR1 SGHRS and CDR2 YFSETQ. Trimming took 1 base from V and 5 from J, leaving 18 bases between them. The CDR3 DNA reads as TGCGCCAGCAGCTTGAATGTTAAGGGGGAATACGAGACCCAGTACTTC. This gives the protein CASSLNVKGEYETQYF. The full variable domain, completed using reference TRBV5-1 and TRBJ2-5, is KAGVTQTPRYLIKTRGQQVTLSCSPISGHRSVSWYQQTPGQGLQFLFEYFSETQRNKGNFPGRFSGRQFSNSRSEMNVSTLELGDSALYLCASSLNVKGEYETQYFGPGTRLLVL.

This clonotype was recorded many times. As DNA, the CDR3 is TGTGCCAGCTCACGGGAGATAGCGGGGTCCTACAATGAGCAGTTCTTC. Residues: CASSREIAGSYNEQFF. This sequence joins TRBV18 and TRBJ2-1; 8 bases agree with TRBD2. Germline loops: CDR1 KGHSH, CDR2 LQKENI. Germline trimming cut 4 bases from V and 1 base from J; bases unmatched to any gene: 6. This CDR3 spans 16 amino acids. The full variable domain, its missing parts supplied by reference TRBV18 and TRBJ2-1, is NAGVMQNPRHLVRRRGQEARLRCSPMKGHSHVYWYRQLPEEGLKFMVYLQKENIIDESGMPKERFSAEFPKEGPSILRIQQVVRGDSAAYFCASSREIAGSYNEQFFGPGTRLTVL.